These T cell receptor beta chains were read from a single sample in a study of blood T cell repertoires in COVID-19. Repertoires were generated with immunoSEQ multiplex PCR, while TCRdb's copy carries only in-frame clones and drops some. Of 200,000 to 250,000 clones listed, 88% are singletons. Source material: PBMCs or T cells enriched from blood (not recorded which). These receptor sequences come from a woman in her thirties who had recovered from COVID-19. The CDR3 runs from the conserved cysteine through the conserved F or W. A D gene is named only where the DNA matches it firmly. Clone size is shown for a subset of rows, as once, few, many or a class of expanded clone.

j_call d_call v_call clone_size cdr3_nt cdr3_aa
TRBJ1-6 TRBD1 TRBV7-2 - TGTGCCAGCAGCTTAGTAGTCTACAGGGGCCTCTATAATTCACCCCTCCACTTT CASSLVVYRGLYNSPLHF
TRBJ2-5 TRBD2 TRBV5-1 - TGCGCCAGCAGCTTGGCCCTGCGGGGGGAAGGAGAGACCCAGTACTTC CASSLALRGEGETQYF
TRBJ1-6 - TRBV5-6 - TGTGCCAGCAGCGTAAGCGGGGGCGGGGATTCACCCCTCCACTTT CASSVSGGGDSPLHF
TRBJ1-2 - TRBV4-3 - TGCGCCAGCAGCCAAGGGGCCCTCGGATACCCTAACTATGGCTACACCTTC CASSQGALGYPNYGYTF
TRBJ1-2 TRBD1 TRBV2 - TGTGCCAGCAGGAGGACAGGGTTTAACTATGGCTACACCTTC CASRRTGFNYGYTF
TRBJ1-2 TRBD1 TRBV15 - TGTGCCACCAGCAGAGACGGGACAGGGGTATTTTCGGAGGGCTACACCTTC CATSRDGTGVFSEGYTF
TRBJ1-3 - TRBV2 - TGTGCCAGCAGTGTTGGCGGTGGTGCCCCTAACTCTGGAAACACCATATATTTT CASSVGGGAPNSGNTIYF
TRBJ2-7 TRBD2 TRBV4-1 few TGCGCCAGCAGCGGCCTAGCGGGGGCCTACTACGAGCAGTACTTC CASSGLAGAYYEQYF
TRBJ2-7 TRBD2 TRBV15 - TGTGCCACCAGCTCTGACCCGCCCGGGAGGTCCTACGAGCAGTACTTC CATSSDPPGRSYEQYF
TRBJ2-5 TRBD2 TRBV4-1 - TGCGCCAGCAGCCAGACTAGCATTGAAGAGACCCAGTACTTC CASSQTSIEETQYF
TRBJ2-1 TRBD1 TRBV6-6 few TGTGCCAGCAGTCCCACCGGGACAGGGCGCCGGGGGAGCAATGAGCAGTTCTTC CASSPTGTGRRGSNEQFF
TRBJ2-7 - TRBV6-1 - TGTGCCAGCAGTGAGTCAGGGCCAGCCTACGAGCAGTACTTC CASSESGPAYEQYF
TRBJ2-2 - TRBV7-2 - TGTGCCAGCAGCTTAAGCACTTCGAACACCGGGGAGCTGTTTTTT CASSLSTSNTGELFF
TRBJ2-2 - TRBV7-2 - TGTGCCAGCAGCTTACGGCGGGGCAGCGGGGAGCTGTTTTTT CASSLRRGSGELFF
TRBJ1-2 - TRBV6-6 once TGTGCCAGCAGTTATGCTCAGGGGCCAGCTAACTATGGCTACACCTTC CASSYAQGPANYGYTF
TRBJ1-2 TRBD1 TRBV20-1 - TGCAGTGCTAGTGGCGACAGGGGCTCCTACTATGGCTACACCTTC CSASGDRGSYYGYTF
TRBJ2-3 - TRBV5-1 - TGCGCCAGCAGCTCTACGACAATCACAGATACGCAGTATTTT CASSSTTITDTQYF
TRBJ2-7 - TRBV5-1 few TGCGCCAGCAGCTTGGAAACCGGGACCTACGAGCAGTACTTC CASSLETGTYEQYF
TRBJ1-5 - TRBV5-4 - TGTGCCAGCAGCCGGGAGGGAAATCAGCCCCAGCATTTT CASSREGNQPQHF
TRBJ1-1 TRBD1 TRBV19 - TGTGCCACAAGACAGGGGCCCACTGAAGCTTTCTTT CATRQGPTEAFF
TRBJ2-5 - TRBV4-1 - TGCGCCAGCAGCCGAAAAGAGGACAGTCGAGAGACCCAGTACTTC CASSRKEDSRETQYF
TRBJ1-1 TRBD1 TRBV7-8 - TGTGCCAGCAGCCTCACCAGGACAGGGCAAAAAGCTGAAGCTTTCTTT CASSLTRTGQKAEAFF
TRBJ1-5 - TRBV2 - TGTGCCAGCAGTGTTCGACAGAGCAATCAGCCCCAGCATTTT CASSVRQSNQPQHF
TRBJ2-3 TRBD2 TRBV9 - TGTGCCAGCAGCCCCACTAGCGGGGGGGCTATAGATACGCAGTATTTT CASSPTSGGAIDTQYF
TRBJ2-3 TRBD2 TRBV4-1 - TGCGCCAGCAGCCAAGATCGTGCAGCGGGGAACACAGATACGCAGTATTTT CASSQDRAAGNTDTQYF
TRBJ2-2 - TRBV10-3 - TGTGCCATTACACCAGGGGTTACCGGGGAGCTGTTTTTT CAITPGVTGELFF
TRBJ2-7 TRBD1 TRBV5-1 - TGCGCCAGCAGTAATCGGACAGGGAGATGGGAGCAGTACTTC CASSNRTGRWEQYF
TRBJ1-2 TRBD1 TRBV6-5 - TGTGCCAGCAAGAACCCGTTAGGGGGCGTCGGCTACACCTTC CASKNPLGGVGYTF
TRBJ1-2 TRBD1 TRBV5-1 - TGCGCCAGCAGCACACGGACAGGGGACAATGGCTACACCTTC CASSTRTGDNGYTF
TRBJ1-2 - TRBV19 - TGTGCCAGTAGTATAGCCCGGGCTGGAGGCTCTGGCTACACCTTC CASSIARAGGSGYTF
TRBJ2-5 - TRBV19 - TGTGCCAGTAGTATCGGAGGGGGCGTAGGCCAAGAGACCCAGTACTTC CASSIGGGVGQETQYF
TRBJ1-2 - TRBV5-5 - TGTGCCAGCAGCACTGACATATCACCCTGGGTAGACTATGGCTACACCTTC CASSTDISPWVDYGYTF
TRBJ2-7 - TRBV5-1 - TGCGCCAGCAGCCACAGGGACCACGAGCAGTACTTC CASSHRDHEQYF
TRBJ1-2 - TRBV25-1 - TGTGCCAGCAGTACCCCCGGGACTGCCTATGGCTACACCTTC CASSTPGTAYGYTF
TRBJ1-1 - TRBV4-3 - TGCGCCAGCAGCCAAGACAGGGCCATGAACACTGAAGCTTTCTTT CASSQDRAMNTEAFF
TRBJ2-5 TRBD2 TRBV7-3 - TGTGCCAGCAGCTATTCTAGCGGGGAGCAAGAGACCCAGTACTTC CASSYSSGEQETQYF
TRBJ1-1 - TRBV5-4 few TGTGCCAGCAGGCCCCCTTCAGGCAGGGGGAACACTGAAGCTTTCTTT CASRPPSGRGNTEAFF
TRBJ2-1 TRBD1 TRBV29-1 - TGCAGCGGGGACAGGGTCAATGAGCAGTTCTTC CSGDRVNEQFF
TRBJ1-1 - TRBV4-2 - TGTGCCAGCAGCCAAGTGGGCGGGCCAGGTTCGGGAATCGAAGCTTTCTTT CASSQVGGPGSGIEAFF
TRBJ2-3 TRBD2 TRBV7-6 - TGTGCCAGCAGCTTAGGAGTAGCGGGGGGTCAAGATACGCAGTATTTT CASSLGVAGGQDTQYF